These 14 T cell receptor beta chains were sequenced from one sample in a study of cytomegalovirus exposure and HLA in healthy donors. The PCR contained 60 Vbeta and 13 Jbeta primers. Some clones are missing from TCRdb's copy, which holds only in-frame ones; the method was immunoSEQ multiplex PCR. Of some 91,000 clones in the sample, under 80% are singletons; the top ten hold more than 6%. Sequenced input: PBMCs. These receptor sequences come from a man in his forties in good health and CMV-seropositive.

The chain joins TRBV7-2 to TRBJ2-5, with 9 bases fitting TRBD1. The germline gives CDR1 SGHTA, CDR2 FQGNSA. V shed 5 bases, J shed 5 bases, and the junction held 9 bases outside the gene matches. This CDR3 region has 15 residues. This CDR3 is CASSPGQGFLETQYF. CDR3 bases: TGTGCCAGCAGCCCGGGACAGGGATTTTTGGAGACCCAGTACTTC.

The chain employs TRBV29-1 and TRBJ2-4, with a possible D match to TRBD2 (5 bases). CDR3 length: 12 residues. Deletions cut 4 bases from V and 5 bases from J, with 9 bases between. Germline V CDR1 and CDR2: SQVTM, ANQGSEA. The CDR3 is CSVVVSENIQYF. DNA of the CDR3: TGCAGCGTTGTGGTTAGCGAAAACATTCAGTACTTC.

The V call is TRBV7-2, the J call TRBJ2-1, with 8 bases fitting TRBD2. Trimming took 5 bases from V and 15 from J; bases not matched to a gene: 9. The CDR3 runs 12 residues. Germline V gives CDR1 SGHTA, CDR2 FQGNSA. The CDR3 sequence: CASSPYSGAAFF. For the CDR3, the DNA is TGTGCCAGCAGCCCTTATAGCGGGGCTGCGTTCTTC.

The chain uses TRBV29-1 and TRBJ2-2, with a weak D call TRBD1 (5 bases). Germline CDR1 SQVTM, CDR2 ANQGSEA. Between the trimmed V and J ends, which lost 8 bases and 0 bases, there was a span of 7 bases. The CDR3 sequence is 12 residues long. The CDR3 loop is CSSQANTGELFF. Written as DNA, the CDR3 is TGCAGCTCACAGGCGAACACCGGGGAGCTGTTTTTT.

This chain links TRBV7-8 with TRBJ2-3; 11 nucleotides agree with TRBD2. This CDR3 comprises 16 residues. Germline CDR1 SGHVS, CDR2 FQNEAQ. V dropped 5 bases and J dropped 2; count of bases not matched to a gene: 6. The CDR3 coding sequence is TGTGCCAGCAGCCTGGGGACTAGCGGCTACACAGATACGCAGTATTTT. It codes for CASSLGTSGYTDTQYF.

CDR3 protein: CASSGAPGQSSYEQYF. As DNA, the CDR3 is TGTGCCAGCAGCGGGGCCCCGGGTCAAAGCTCCTACGAGCAGTACTTC. This chain joins TRBV7-8 and TRBJ2-7; D is perhaps TRBD1 (5 bases). The CDR3 length is 16 residues. The germline CDR1 and CDR2 sequences are SGHVS and FQNEAQ. The V end was cut by 5 bases, the J end by 0 bases, with 17 bases between.

The chain carries TRBV10-1 and TRBJ2-3, with TRBD2 matching 7 bases. Looked up from germline, CDR1 is WNHNN and CDR2 is SYGVQD (reference sequence). V was pared by 0 bases and J by 2 bases, with 5 bases of the junction left unmatched. The CDR3 has 16 amino acids. Written as DNA, the CDR3 is TGCGCCAGCAGTGAGTCTAGCGGGTCTTTCACAGATACGCAGTATTTT. Residues: CASSESSGSFTDTQYF.

A few counts support this clone. This sequence joins TRBV5-8 and TRBJ2-3, with 8 bases identical to TRBD1. CDR3 length equals 14 residues. After removal of 8 bases from V and 2 bases from J, the junction contained 7 bases not matched to a gene. Looked up from germline, CDR1 is SGHTS and CDR2 is YDEGEE. This CDR3 reads CASSPGQVTDTQYF. DNA of the CDR3: TGTGCCAGTTCTCCGGGACAGGTCACAGATACGCAGTATTTT.

The sample holds a few counts of this clone. The chain employs TRBV7-6 and TRBJ2-1; 8 nucleotides line up with TRBD2. V dropped 5 bases and J dropped 6; count of bases not matched to a gene: 15. This CDR3 has 17 residues. Per germline, CDR1 SGHVS and CDR2 FNYEAQ. DNA for the CDR3: TGTGCCAGCAGCCTCCAGCCGGGACTAGGTTCGGCCAATGAGCAGTTCTTC. Translating gives CASSLQPGLGSANEQFF.

This chain joins TRBV7-9 and TRBJ2-1; the match to TRBD2 covers 7 bases. Germline assignment: CDR1 SEHNR and CDR2 FQNEAQ (reference sequence). Trimming at V came to 4 bases and at J to 7 bases, leaving 7 bases not matched to a gene. This CDR3 contains 14 residues. CDR3 nucleotides: TGTGCCAGCAGCTGGTCGGGAGGATCGAATGAGCAGTTCTTC. It yields the protein CASSWSGGSNEQFF.

This chain links TRBV6-6 with TRBJ2-7; TRBD2 agrees at 11 bases. Unmatched junction bases numbered 13, after V lost 6 bases and J lost 6 bases. Germline CDR1 and CDR2: MNHNY and SVGAGI (reference sequence). The CDR3 runs to 16 residues. CDR3 sequence reads: CASRAPNSGGAIEQYF. The CDR3, as DNA: TGTGCCAGCAGAGCCCCTAATAGCGGGGGGGCCATCGAGCAGTACTTC.

This clone has just a few counts. The V gene is TRBV6-5, the J gene TRBJ2-3; TRBD1 agrees at 7 bases. V lost 6 bases, J lost 4 bases, and 10 bases stayed unmatched. This CDR3 comprises 15 residues. The germline V gene encodes CDR1 MNHEY and CDR2 SVGAGI. CDR3 sequence: CASRPRQGSPDTQYF. The CDR3 DNA follows: TGTGCCAGCAGGCCCCGACAGGGTAGCCCAGATACGCAGTATTTT.

The chain has TRBV5-1 and TRBJ2-7; 7 bases align to TRBD2. Germline values: CDR1 SGHRS, CDR2 YFSETQ. This CDR3 contains 15 residues. V lost 4 bases to trimming and J lost 0 bases; unmatched junction nucleotides: 7. The CDR3 DNA is TGCGCCAGCAGCCCTCAAGCGGGGCCCTCCTACGAGCAGTACTTC. This codes for CASSPQAGPSYEQYF.

The CDR3: CASSGSTDTQYF. The CDR3, as DNA: TGCGCCAGCAGCGGCAGCACAGATACGCAGTATTTT. V is TRBV5-1 and J is TRBJ2-3; D uncertain. V was trimmed by 4 bases and J by 0 bases, leaving 3 bases between them. The CDR3 is 12 amino acids. Per the germline V gene, CDR1 is SGHRS and CDR2 is YFSETQ.